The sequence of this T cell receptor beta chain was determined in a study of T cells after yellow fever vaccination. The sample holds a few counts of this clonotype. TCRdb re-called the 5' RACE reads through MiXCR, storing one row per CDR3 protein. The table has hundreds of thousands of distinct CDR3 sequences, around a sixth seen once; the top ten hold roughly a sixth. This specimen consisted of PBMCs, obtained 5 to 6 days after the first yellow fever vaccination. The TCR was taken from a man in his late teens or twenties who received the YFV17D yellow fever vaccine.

The CDR3 nucleotides are TGCGCCAGCAGCCAAGGGAGAGGGACTAGCGGGGGGAAGTACCAAGAGACCCAGTACTTC. This translates into CASSQGRGTSGGKYQETQYF. The chain joins TRBV4-1 to TRBJ2-5, with 15 bases matching TRBD2. V was clipped by 1 base and J by 0 bases; unmatched bases: 9. Per germline, CDR1 MGHRA and CDR2 YSYEKL. The CDR3 extends over 20 amino acids.